The T cell receptor (beta chain) described here comes from a study of blood T cell repertoires in COVID-19. Study overall: PBMCs, B-cell-depleted T cells, or T cells were the source of the cDNA or gDNA that made up the material.

Original analysis: Amplification of reference gene primers was used by the study to estimate nucleated cell counts. TCRdb's copy holds only in-frame clones and misses some; the assay was immunoSEQ multiplex PCR. Clonal size and the V and J genes are those of that table, whereas D and trimming came from the DNA. This sample yields some 180,000 clones, of which around four fifths are seen a single time; roughly 8.1% belongs to the top ten. Per germline, CDR1 SGHRS and CDR2 YFSETQ. CDR3 length: 13 amino acids. Trimming removed 1 base from V and 0 bases from J, with 5 bases in between. This clonotype was obtained from a woman of 80 years or more with COVID-19, enrolled during active disease. The V gene is TRBV5-1, the J gene TRBJ2-7; unclear D gene. The sample taken for sequencing was peripheral blood. This CDR3 reads CASSLRASYEQYF. CDR3 DNA sequence: TGCGCCAGCAGCTTGAGAGCCTCCTACGAGCAGTACTTC.